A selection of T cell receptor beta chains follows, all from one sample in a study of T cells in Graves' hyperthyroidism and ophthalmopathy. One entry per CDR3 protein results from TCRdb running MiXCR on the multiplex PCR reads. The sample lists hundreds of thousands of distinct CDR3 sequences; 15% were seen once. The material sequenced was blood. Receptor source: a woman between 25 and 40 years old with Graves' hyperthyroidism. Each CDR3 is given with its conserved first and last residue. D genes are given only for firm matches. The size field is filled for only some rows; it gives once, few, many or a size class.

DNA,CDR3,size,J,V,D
TGTGCCAGCAGCCAAGTTTGGGTCACAGGGAGGGACACCGGGGAGCTGTTTTTT,CASSQVWVTGRDTGELFF,-,TRBJ2-2,TRBV4-2,-
TGTGCCAGTAGTGTAGGTTTTTCAGGGCGTCAGCCCCAGCATTTT,CASSVGFSGRQPQHF,-,TRBJ1-5,TRBV19,-
TGTGCCAGCAGTTTCGACTTGACAGGGGCCTATAATTCACCCCTCCACTTT,CASSFDLTGAYNSPLHF,-,TRBJ1-6,TRBV28,TRBD1
TGTGCCTGGAGGCTTGGCGGGGGGGGGTATGAGCAGTTCTTC,CAWRLGGGGYEQFF,many,TRBJ2-1,TRBV30,TRBD2
TGTGCCAGCTCACCACGATCCCCTCTGAGCTACGAGCAGTACTTC,CASSPRSPLSYEQYF,many,TRBJ2-7,TRBV18,-
TGCAGTGCTTCCTTGGCCCCCGGGGAGCTGTTTTTT,CSASLAPGELFF,-,TRBJ2-2,TRBV20-1,-
TGTGCCAGCAGTTTAGGGCGAAAAGAGACCCAGTACTTC,CASSLGRKETQYF,many,TRBJ2-5,TRBV12-3/TRBV12-4,-
TGTGCCAGCAGCTTGCTTTTACAGTACCAAGAGACCCAGTACTTC,CASSLLLQYQETQYF,-,TRBJ2-5,TRBV5-5,-
TGTGCCAGCAGCGTAGCCGGGAACAGGGGTCGAGAGCAGTACTTC,CASSVAGNRGREQYF,many,TRBJ2-7,TRBV9,TRBD1
TGTGCCAGCAGTTTATCCAGGACGGCGGGCTATGAGCAGTTCTTC,CASSLSRTAGYEQFF,-,TRBJ2-1,TRBV27,-
TGTGCCAGCAGCTTTTGGGAAGGGGCGTACGAGCAGTACTTC,CASSFWEGAYEQYF,few,TRBJ2-7,TRBV5-5,-
TGTGCCAGCAGTTTACAAGATACGCAGTATTTT,CASSLQDTQYF,many,TRBJ2-3,TRBV28,-
TGTGCCAGCAGCCTACCGGGGCGGGAGGCCAGTTACTTTAGCACAGATACGCAGTATTTT,CASSLPGREASYFSTDTQYF,many,TRBJ2-3,TRBV11-2,TRBD2
TGTGCCAGCAGCAGGGGTTTTGGAACTGAAGCTTTCTTT,CASSRGFGTEAFF,many,TRBJ1-1,TRBV3-1,-
TGTGCCTGGAGTTTAGGGGCAGATGAAAAACCGTTTTTT,CAWSLGADEKPFF,few,TRBJ1-4,TRBV30,-
TGTGCCAGTCGGACAGCATCGAACACTGAAGCTTTCTTT,CASRTASNTEAFF,many,TRBJ1-1,TRBV12-3/TRBV12-4,-
TGTGCCACCAGTGGTTTGTCGGGGAACACCTACGAGCAGTACTTC,CATSGLSGNTYEQYF,few,TRBJ2-7,TRBV24-1,-
TGTGCCAGCAGCTTGTCAGGGACCCGAGCGAACACCGGGGAGCTGTTTTTT,CASSLSGTRANTGELFF,many,TRBJ2-2,TRBV5-5,-
TGTGCCAATACGGACAGATACAATGAGCAGTTCTTC,CANTDRYNEQFF,many,TRBJ2-1,TRBV2,-
TGTGCCTGGGCCCCCCTTAGAGGTATGAACACTGAAGCTTTCTTT,CAWAPLRGMNTEAFF,-,TRBJ1-1,TRBV30,-
TGTGCCAGCAGCCGGGGCGTTTGGGGGTCCACTGAAGCTTTCTTT,CASSRGVWGSTEAFF,many,TRBJ1-1,TRBV7-8,-